This is a list of T cell receptor beta chains from one sample in a study of T cells in Graves' hyperthyroidism and ophthalmopathy. Each CDR3 protein gets one entry after TCRdb re-called the multiplex PCR reads with MiXCR. This table holds fewer than 40,000 distinct CDR3 sequences, roughly 50% found once. Sample: blood. The receptor source for this set is a man aged 40-55 years with Graves' ophthalmopathy. Each CDR3 is given with its conserved first and last residue. The D gene is left open where the match is weak. Size tells how often a clone was seen (once, few, many) or the class of an expanded clone, and some rows leave it out.

>TRBV29-1|TRBJ2-1|NA|13|NA
CSVRGVAQNEQFF
TGCAGCGTCCGAGGGGTGGCGCAGAATGAGCAGTTCTTC
>TRBV6-4|TRBJ2-7|NA|16|many
CASSDQDRPSSYEQYF
TGTGCCAGCAGTGATCAAGACAGACCAAGCTCCTACGAGCAGTACTTC
>TRBV20-1|TRBJ2-5|NA|15|many
CSAGKGGPPSETQYF
TGCAGTGCTGGTAAGGGGGGCCCACCATCGGAGACCCAGTACTTC
>TRBV5-1|TRBJ2-7|NA|14|NA
CASSLAGAGGEQYF
TGCGCCAGCAGCTTGGCAGGTGCCGGGGGCGAGCAGTACTTC
>TRBV20-1|TRBJ1-6|NA|11|medium-sized
CSARQGSPLHF
TGCAGTGCTAGACAGGGCTCACCCCTCCACTTT
>TRBV7-2|TRBJ1-4|NA|15|NA
CASSLEHRVEKKLFF
TGTGCCAGCAGCTTAGAGCACAGGGTAGAAAAAAAACTGTTTTTT
>TRBV29-1|TRBJ2-1|TRBD1|14|NA
CSVGTGGASYEQFF
TGCAGCGTCGGGACAGGGGGCGCATCTTATGAGCAGTTCTTC
>TRBV5-1|TRBJ1-3|NA|16|many
CASSADRPQSGNTIYF
TGCGCCAGCAGCGCTGACAGGCCCCAGAGTGGAAACACCATATATTTT
>TRBV7-3|TRBJ1-6|NA|15|medium-sized
CASSSPREDNSPLHF
TGTGCCAGCAGCTCCCCGCGGGAGGATAATTCACCCCTCCACTTT
>TRBV29-1|TRBJ1-2|TRBD1|12|NA
CSVGTGRYGYTF
TGCAGCGTTGGGACAGGCAGGTATGGCTACACCTTC
>TRBV20-1|TRBJ2-7|TRBD1|15|NA
CSARETGTGGYEQYF
TGCAGTGCTAGAGAAACCGGGACAGGGGGCTACGAGCAGTACTTC
>TRBV11-1|TRBJ2-7|NA|12|once
CASRTGGHEQYF
TGTGCCAGCAGGACCGGGGGCCACGAGCAGTACTTC
>TRBV7-2|TRBJ2-1|NA|15|NA
CASSLGTSSYNEQFF
TGTGCCAGCAGCTTAGGAACTAGCTCCTACAATGAGCAGTTCTTC
>TRBV7-3|TRBJ2-7|NA|13|NA
CASSRPGLSEQYF
TGTGCCAGCAGCCGACCGGGGCTAAGCGAGCAGTACTTC
>TRBV6-1|TRBJ1-2|TRBD1|18|many
CVEVNRKTEGGESAGYTF
TGCGTTGAAGTGAATAGAAAAACGGAAGGGGGCGAGTCTGCTGGCTACACCTTC
>TRBV20-1|TRBJ2-7|NA|14|once
CSAIGGTEEYEQYF
TGCAGTGCTATCGGCGGGACGGAGGAATACGAGCAGTACTTC
>TRBV9|TRBJ2-1|NA|14|many
CASSPGGGNNEQFF
TGTGCCAGCAGCCCAGGAGGAGGGAACAATGAGCAGTTCTTC
>TRBV6-5|TRBJ1-2|NA|13|many
CASSYHRDYGYTF
TGTGCCAGCAGTTACCACAGGGACTATGGCTACACCTTC
>TRBV20-1|TRBJ1-1|NA|14|NA
CSARGLAGNTGAFF
TGCAGTGCTAGAGGACTAGCGGGGAACACTGGAGCTTTCTTT
>TRBV20-1|TRBJ1-5|TRBD1|14|NA
CSAPSDRDYQPQHF
TGCAGTGCTCCTTCGGACAGGGACTATCAGCCCCAGCATTTT
>TRBV7-6|TRBJ2-7|NA|12|NA
CASSPGLREQYF
TGTGCCAGCAGCCCGGGACTCAGGGAGCAGTACTTC
>TRBV19|TRBJ2-7|TRBD1|12|NA
CASSVTGGEQYF
TGTGCCAGTAGCGTGACAGGGGGCGAGCAGTACTTC
>TRBV20-1|TRBJ1-5|TRBD1|17|many
CSAREPPTRQGMQPQHF
TGCAGTGCTAGAGAGCCCCCAACACGACAGGGGATGCAGCCCCAGCATTTT
>TRBV7-8|TRBJ2-5|TRBD1|15|many
CASSRQGDRRETQYF
TGTGCCAGCAGCCGACAGGGGGATCGTAGAGAGACCCAGTACTTC
>TRBV19|TRBJ1-4|NA|14|many
CASKRERTNEKLFF
TGTGCCAGTAAAAGGGAGAGAACTAATGAAAAACTGTTTTTT
>TRBV20-1|TRBJ1-4|NA|14|many
CSAQADRENEKLFF
TGCAGTGCCCAAGCCGACAGAGAAAATGAAAAACTGTTTTTT
>TRBV20-1|TRBJ1-6|NA|16|many
CSAPDPLGGGNSPLHF
TGCAGTGCGCCCGACCCACTGGGGGGCGGGAATTCACCCCTCCACTTT
>TRBV20-1|TRBJ2-1|TRBD2|14|many
CSARGGSSYNEQFF
TGCAGTGCTAGAGGCGGGAGCTCCTACAATGAGCAGTTCTTC
>TRBV5-1|TRBJ1-1|NA|16|many
CASSSSTRWTSGRAFF
TGCGCCAGCAGCTCGTCCACCCGTTGGACATCGGGTAGAGCTTTCTTT
>TRBV7-9|TRBJ1-1|NA|13|many
CAGKTNMNTEAFF
TGTGCCGGGAAAACCAACATGAACACTGAAGCTTTCTTT
>TRBV7-9|TRBJ1-1|NA|17|once
CATTLVIQGYVSTEAFF
TGTGCCACCACCCTAGTGATACAGGGATACGTGTCGACTGAAGCTTTCTTT